Listed here are 23 T cell receptor beta chains from one sample, sequenced in a study of shared clonotypes between healthy human individuals. The method was immunoSEQ multiplex PCR; TCRdb's version includes in-frame clones alone and lacks a portion of them. Of about 1.1 million clones detected, about 84% appear once; the ten largest clones hold 0.55% to 0.7%. The sample comprised memory CD4+ T cells from PBMCs. Subset of the sample: CD45RA-negative fraction. The receptors were gathered from a young man in good health. Some clones in this sample may be carry-over from other donors' samples.

This clone was counted only a few times. The chain is built from TRBV11-2 and TRBJ2-1; perhaps D is TRBD1 or TRBD2 (5 bases each). Per the germline V gene, CDR1 is SGHAT and CDR2 is FQNNGV. V lost 5 bases, J lost 4 bases, and 18 bases lay in between. This CDR3 has 16 amino acids. The CDR3 DNA sequence: TGTGCCAGCAGCCGAAGGGGTGGGACGGGTTACAATGAGCAGTTCTTC. Protein sequence: CASSRRGGTGYNEQFF.

This rearrangement joins TRBV9 to TRBJ1-4; 7 bases agree with TRBD1. Germline values: CDR1 SGDLS, CDR2 YYNGEE. V was pared by 3 bases and J by 7 bases, with 9 bases of the junction left unmatched. The CDR3 is 15 residues long. CDR3 loop: CASSGSGQNFEKLFF. The DNA of the CDR3 is TGTGCCAGCAGCGGATCGGGACAGAATTTTGAAAAACTGTTTTTT.

V is TRBV19 and J is TRBJ1-2, with D maybe TRBD1 (5 bases). Germline assignment: CDR1 LNHDA and CDR2 SQIVND (reference sequence). Trimming took off 4 bases at V and 5 bases at J, with 29 bases between the two ends. CDR3 length: 19 residues. CDR3 protein: CASSTALLKGKRIEYGYTF. DNA of the CDR3: TGTGCCAGTAGTACCGCCTTACTTAAGGGGAAGCGAATCGAGTATGGCTACACCTTC.

In DNA, the CDR3 is TGTGCCAGTAGTAAAAGGACAGTTAACTATGGCTACACCTTC. As protein: CASSKRTVNYGYTF. V and J are TRBV19 and TRBJ1-2, with D maybe TRBD1 (6 bases). Germline V lookup: CDR1 LNHDA, CDR2 SQIVND (reference sequence). This CDR3 is built from 14 residues. V lost 4 bases and J lost 1, with 10 bases in between.

The V gene is TRBV5-4, the J gene TRBJ1-1; D is unclear. V shed 3 bases and J shed 0 bases, with 9 bases lying between them. CDR1 is SGHNT, CDR2 YYREEE, per germline (reference sequence). This CDR3 comprises 14 residues. Written as DNA, the CDR3 is TGTGCCAGCAGCTCCCGACAAATGAACACTGAAGCTTTCTTT. Translation: CASSSRQMNTEAFF.

V is TRBV7-9 and J is TRBJ2-2; D gene uncertain. The CDR3 runs 16 residues. CDR1 is SEHNR and CDR2 is FQNEAQ in the germline V gene (reference sequence). Trimming removed 0 bases at V and 0 bases at J, with 8 bases between. CDR3 protein: CASSLARLANTGELFF. The CDR3 coding sequence is TGTGCCAGCAGCTTAGCTCGTCTAGCGAACACCGGGGAGCTGTTTTTT.

The CDR3 DNA reads TGTGCCAGCAGCTCATTGCACGGGGGTATCTATGGCTACACCTTC. Amino acids: CASSSLHGGIYGYTF. The J gene is TRBJ1-2, the V gene TRBV11-2; TRBD1 might be the D (5 bases). CDR3 size: 15 residues. CDR1 and CDR2 from the germline V gene are SGHAT and FQNNGV. Trimming removed 4 bases at V and 4 bases at J, with 16 bases between.

The chain uses TRBV4-1 and TRBJ2-3; tentative D call: TRBD2 (6 bases). The germline V and J ends were trimmed by 1 base and 4 bases, with 12 bases remaining between them. The CDR3 has 15 amino acids. CDR1 and CDR2 from the germline V gene are MGHRA and YSYEKL. CDR3 coding DNA: TGCGCCAGCAGCCAAGGCGCTAGCGTGGCAGATACGCAGTATTTT. Residues: CASSQGASVADTQYF.

A single count supports this clone. Compared with germline, one end of the junction differs, possibly owing to a read error. The chain uses TRBV30 and TRBJ2-7; tentative D call: TRBD2 (5 bases). Germline V gives CDR1 GTSNPN, CDR2 SVGIG (reference sequence). The CDR3 runs 13 residues. As DNA, the CDR3 is TGTGCCTGGAGTTGGGAACTAGACGCCGAGCAATACTTC. Protein sequence: CAWSWELDAEQYF.

This clone is a singleton in its sample. The genes are TRBV7-3 and TRBJ2-3; 11 bases agree with TRBD2. V lost 0 bases and J lost 4; bases outside the gene matches: 6. The germline V gene has CDR1 SGHTA and CDR2 FQGTGA. This CDR3 is 17 amino acids long. The chain's CDR3 is CASSLTFVAGGPDTQYF. In nucleotides, the CDR3 is TGTGCCAGCAGCTTAACGTTTGTAGCGGGAGGGCCAGATACGCAGTATTTT.

J is TRBJ2-7 and V is TRBV7-8, with TRBD2 matching over 7 bases. The CDR3 sequence is 15 residues long. CDR1 is SGHVS and CDR2 is FQNEAQ in the germline V gene. V was clipped by 2 bases and J by 2 bases; unmatched bases: 6. The CDR3 DNA follows: TGTGCCAGCAGCTTATCATGGACTAGAGCCTACGAGCAGTACTTC. Translation: CASSLSWTRAYEQYF. Drawing the rest from reference TRBV7-8 and TRBJ2-7, the complete variable domain is GAGVSQSPRYKVAKRGQDVALRCDPISGHVSLFWYQQALGQGPEFLTYFQNEAQLDKSGLPSDRFFAERPEGSVSTLKIQRTQQEDSAVYLCASSLSWTRAYEQYFGPGTRLTVT.

V and J are TRBV7-2 and TRBJ2-1, with D possibly being TRBD2 (6 bases). The V end lost 3 bases, the J end lost 10 bases, and 22 bases lay between the germline ends. Germline-derived CDR1 and CDR2 are SGHTA and FQGNSA. This CDR3 contains 16 residues. The CDR3 loop reads CASSFLGGPTAGEQFF. The CDR3 coding sequence is TGTGCCAGCAGCTTCCTGGGTGGCCCGACTGCGGGAGAGCAGTTCTTC.

This chain connects TRBV19 to TRBJ2-7; 8 nucleotides line up with TRBD1. The ends lost 7 bases at V and 4 bases at J; junction bases unmatched: 9. Germline values: CDR1 LNHDA, CDR2 SQIVND (reference sequence). There are 14 residues in the CDR3. This chain's CDR3 is CASTSRQGTYEQYF. The DNA for the CDR3 is TGTGCCAGTACGTCCAGACAGGGGACGTACGAGCAGTACTTC.

This clone was detected once. The chain combines TRBV28 with TRBJ1-5, with no clear D. This CDR3 comprises 12 residues. V was cut by 4 bases and J by 6 bases, with 7 bases left in between. CDR1 is MDHEN and CDR2 is SYDVKM in the germline V gene. CDR3 nucleotides: TGTGCCAGCAGTTCAGGAGTTCAGCCCCAGCATTTT. This gives the protein CASSSGVQPQHF.

This clone appeared once. The chain recombines TRBV15 with TRBJ2-7; D gene uncertain. The CDR3 covers 14 residues. Trimming left V 3 bases short and J 5 bases short, with 14 bases between. Germline V gene data show CDR1 as LNHNV and CDR2 as YYDKDF (reference sequence). Written as DNA, the CDR3 is TGTGCCACCAGCAGTAGGATAAGCTTTAACGAGCAGTACTTC. Amino acid sequence: CATSSRISFNEQYF.

A note on this clone: A read error is the likely source, as a far larger clone sits one nucleotide away. The sample has other DNA sequences that encode this CDR3 too. This chain links TRBV29-1 with TRBJ2-5; D might be TRBD1 (5 bases). CDR1 and CDR2 (germline): SQVTM, ANQGSEA. The V and J ends lost 4 bases and 0 bases respectively, with 12 bases between them. The CDR3 runs 14 residues. The CDR3 here is CSVGQQGNQETQYF. CDR3 DNA sequence: TGCAGCGTTGGCCAGCAGGGTAACCAAGAGACCCAGTACTTC.

The chain employs TRBV7-9 and TRBJ2-7; the D is unclear. The CDR3 length is 14 residues. V lost 1 base, J lost 3 bases, and 10 bases lay in between. Germline V CDR1 and CDR2: SEHNR, FQNEAQ (reference sequence). The CDR3: CASSLGQAVYEQYF. DNA for the CDR3: TGTGCCAGCAGCTTAGGGCAAGCCGTCTACGAGCAGTACTTC.

The chain combines TRBV5-1 with TRBJ1-2; D remains ambiguous. V lost 4 bases and J 4 bases, leaving 11 bases between the germline ends. From germline, CDR1 is SGHRS and CDR2 YFSETQ. There are 13 residues in the CDR3. Here the CDR3 DNA reads TGCGCCAGCAGCGCGGACGAGCGCTATGGCTACACCTTC. Its protein product is CASSADERYGYTF. Full variable domain (missing parts from reference TRBV5-1 and TRBJ1-2): KAGVTQTPRYLIKTRGQQVTLSCSPISGHRSVSWYQQTPGQGLQFLFEYFSETQRNKGNFPGRFSGRQFSNSRSEMNVSTLELGDSALYLCASSADERYGYTFGSGTRLTVV.

CDR3 nucleotide sequence: TGCGCCAGCAGTGAGTCCCATCAGCCCCAGCATTTT. Its protein is CASSESHQPQHF. The chain combines TRBV10-1 with TRBJ1-5; no firm D call. The germline V gene encodes CDR1 WNHNN and CDR2 SYGVQD (reference sequence). V dropped 0 bases and J dropped 5 bases, with 2 bases sitting between them. The CDR3 is 12 amino acids.

The chain uses TRBV6-6 and TRBJ2-2, with D uncertain. Germline V gene sequence: CDR1 MNHNY, CDR2 SVGAGI (reference sequence). The CDR3 contains 15 residues. The germline V and J ends were trimmed by 2 bases and 2 bases, with 9 bases remaining between them. The CDR3 DNA reads as TGTGCCAGCAGTTACGCTCCCGGCAACACCGGGGAGCTGTTTTTT. It is translated as CASSYAPGNTGELFF.

The chain uses TRBV6-5 and TRBJ2-1, with 10 bases that match TRBD1. V lost 6 bases to trimming and J lost 4 bases; unmatched junction nucleotides: 3. CDR1 is MNHEY, CDR2 SVGAGI, per germline. The CDR3 is 14 residues long. CDR3 residues: CASRGTGVYNEQFF. The CDR3 nucleotides are TGTGCCAGCAGGGGGACAGGGGTATACAATGAGCAGTTCTTC.

The chain recombines TRBV30 with TRBJ2-5; TRBD2 matches 10 bases. This CDR3 region has 15 residues. From germline, CDR1 is GTSNPN and CDR2 SVGIG (reference sequence). Losses at the gene ends were 4 bases for V and 1 base for J; bases not matched to a gene: 6. In DNA, the CDR3 is TGTGCCTGGACCAGACTAGCGGGCCGCCAAGAGACCCAGTACTTC. Amino acids: CAWTRLAGRQETQYF. The full variable domain, rest sourced from reference TRBV30 and TRBJ2-5, is SQTIHQWPATLVQPVGSPLSLECTVEGTSNPNLYWYRQAAGRGLQLLFYSVGIGQISSEVPQNLSASRPQDRQFILSSKKLLLSDSGFYLCAWTRLAGRQETQYFGPGTRLLVL.

This clone was recorded only once. The chain has TRBV29-1 and TRBJ2-3, with 7 bases identical to TRBD2. The CDR3 spans 14 residues. Germline trimming cut 3 bases from V and 5 bases from J; bases unmatched to any gene: 8. Germline CDR1 and CDR2: SQVTM and ANQGSEA. The CDR3 spells CSVEGGRMVDTQYF. Written as DNA, the CDR3 is TGCAGCGTTGAGGGCGGGAGAATGGTAGATACGCAGTATTTT.